The present T cell receptor beta chain was sequenced within a study of T cell changes during pregnancy in multiple sclerosis. This clone was recorded only once. Only in-frame clones appear in the TCRdb table, and some are missing; sequencing was by immunoSEQ multiplex PCR. The sample contains roughly 28,000 clones, roughly 89% of which appear only once. The specimen comprised CD4+ T cells from peripheral blood mononuclear cells, sampled in the first trimester of pregnancy. The origin of this receptor is a female donor in good health, enrolled as a control in a pregnancy study.

The CDR3 loop reads CASSALQGGREKLFF. CDR3 coding DNA: TGTGCCAGCAGTGCCCTACAGGGAGGGCGTGAAAAACTGTTTTTT. This rearrangement joins TRBV6-1 to TRBJ1-4; tentatively, D is TRBD1 (6 bases). CDR1 and CDR2 from the germline V gene are MNHNS and SASEGT. V shed 4 bases and J shed 7 bases, with 16 bases lying between them. The CDR3 has 15 amino acids.